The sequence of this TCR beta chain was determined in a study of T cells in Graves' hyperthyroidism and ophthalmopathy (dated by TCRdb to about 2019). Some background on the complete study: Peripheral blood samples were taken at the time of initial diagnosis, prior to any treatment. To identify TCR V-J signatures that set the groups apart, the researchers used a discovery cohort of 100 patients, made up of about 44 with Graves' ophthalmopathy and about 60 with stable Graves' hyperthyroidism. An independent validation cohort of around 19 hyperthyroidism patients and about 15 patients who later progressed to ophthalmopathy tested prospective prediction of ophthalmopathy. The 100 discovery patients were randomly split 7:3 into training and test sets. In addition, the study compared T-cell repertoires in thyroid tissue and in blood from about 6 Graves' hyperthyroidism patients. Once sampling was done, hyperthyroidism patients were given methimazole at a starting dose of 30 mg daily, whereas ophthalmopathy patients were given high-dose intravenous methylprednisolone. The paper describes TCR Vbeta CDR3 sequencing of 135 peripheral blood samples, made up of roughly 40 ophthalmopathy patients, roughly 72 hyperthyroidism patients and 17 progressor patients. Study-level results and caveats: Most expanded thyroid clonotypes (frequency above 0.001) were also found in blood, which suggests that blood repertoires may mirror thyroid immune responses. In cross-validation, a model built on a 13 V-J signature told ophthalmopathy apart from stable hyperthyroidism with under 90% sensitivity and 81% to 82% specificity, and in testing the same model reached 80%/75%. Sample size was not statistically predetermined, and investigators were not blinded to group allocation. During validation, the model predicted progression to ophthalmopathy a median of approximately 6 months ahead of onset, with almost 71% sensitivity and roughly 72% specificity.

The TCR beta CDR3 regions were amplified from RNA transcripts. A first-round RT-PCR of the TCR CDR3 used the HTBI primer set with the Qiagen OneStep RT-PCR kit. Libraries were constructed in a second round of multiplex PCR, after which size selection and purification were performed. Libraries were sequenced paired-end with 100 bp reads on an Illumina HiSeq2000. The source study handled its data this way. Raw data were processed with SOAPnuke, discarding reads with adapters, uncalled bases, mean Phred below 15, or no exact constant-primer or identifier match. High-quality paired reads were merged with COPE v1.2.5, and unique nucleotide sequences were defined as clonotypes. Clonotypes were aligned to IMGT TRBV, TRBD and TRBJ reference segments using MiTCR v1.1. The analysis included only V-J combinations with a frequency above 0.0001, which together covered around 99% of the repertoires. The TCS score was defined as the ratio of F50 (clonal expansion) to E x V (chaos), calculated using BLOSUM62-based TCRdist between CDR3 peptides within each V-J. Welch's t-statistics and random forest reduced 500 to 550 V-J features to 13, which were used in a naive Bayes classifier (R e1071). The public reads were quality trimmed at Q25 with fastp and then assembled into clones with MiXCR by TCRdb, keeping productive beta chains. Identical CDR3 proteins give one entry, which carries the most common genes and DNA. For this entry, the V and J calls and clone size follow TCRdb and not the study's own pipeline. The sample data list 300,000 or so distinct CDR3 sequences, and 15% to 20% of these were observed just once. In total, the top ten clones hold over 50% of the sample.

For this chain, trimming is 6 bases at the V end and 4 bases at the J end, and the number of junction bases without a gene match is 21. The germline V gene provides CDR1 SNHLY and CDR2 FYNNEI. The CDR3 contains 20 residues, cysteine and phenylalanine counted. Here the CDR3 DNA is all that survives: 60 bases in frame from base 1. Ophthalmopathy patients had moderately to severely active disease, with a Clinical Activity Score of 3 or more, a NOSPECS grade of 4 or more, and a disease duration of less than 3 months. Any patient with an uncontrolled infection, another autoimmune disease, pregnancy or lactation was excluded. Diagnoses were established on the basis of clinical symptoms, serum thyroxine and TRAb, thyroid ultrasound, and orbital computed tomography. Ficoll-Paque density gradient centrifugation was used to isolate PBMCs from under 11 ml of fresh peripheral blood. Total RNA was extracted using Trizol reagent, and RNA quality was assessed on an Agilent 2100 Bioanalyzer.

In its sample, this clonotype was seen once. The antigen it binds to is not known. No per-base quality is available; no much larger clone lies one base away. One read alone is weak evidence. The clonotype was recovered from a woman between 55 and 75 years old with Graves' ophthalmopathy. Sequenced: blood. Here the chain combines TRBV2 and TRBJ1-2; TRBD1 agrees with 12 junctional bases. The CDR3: CASRAGTGGNQPQLGYGYTF. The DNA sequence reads TGTGCCAGCAGGGCCGGGACAGGGGGCAATCAGCCCCAACTTGGCTATGGCTACACCTTC.